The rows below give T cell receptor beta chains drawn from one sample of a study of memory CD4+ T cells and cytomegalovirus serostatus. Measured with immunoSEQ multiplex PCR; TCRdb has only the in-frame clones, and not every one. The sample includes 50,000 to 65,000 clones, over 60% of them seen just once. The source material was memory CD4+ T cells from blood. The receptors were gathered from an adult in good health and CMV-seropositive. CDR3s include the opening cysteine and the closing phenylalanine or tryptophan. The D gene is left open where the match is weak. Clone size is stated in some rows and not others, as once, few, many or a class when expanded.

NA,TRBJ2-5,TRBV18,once,TGTGCCAGCTCACCACCTCTAGCCGGAGTTCAAGAGACCCAGTACTTC,CASSPPLAGVQETQYF
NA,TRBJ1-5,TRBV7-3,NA,TGTGCCAGCAGCTGGCAGTGTAACAATCAGCCCCAGCATTTT,CASSWQCNNQPQHF
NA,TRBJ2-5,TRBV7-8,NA,TGTGCCAGCAGCTTAGCGGGACCATACCAAGAGACCCAGTACTTC,CASSLAGPYQETQYF
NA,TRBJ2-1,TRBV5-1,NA,TGCGCCAGCAGCTTGGGGCGGGGGCGAGGCGATGAGCAGTTCTTC,CASSLGRGRGDEQFF
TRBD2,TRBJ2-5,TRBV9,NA,TGTGCCAGCAGCCTCGGGGGGAGGGAGACCCAGTACTTC,CASSLGGRETQYF
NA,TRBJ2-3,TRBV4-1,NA,TGCGCCAGCAAGAACCCTCGGACAGATACGCAGTATTTT,CASKNPRTDTQYF
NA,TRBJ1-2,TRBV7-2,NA,TGTGCCAGCAGCCAATCTCTCGGCTACACCTTC,CASSQSLGYTF
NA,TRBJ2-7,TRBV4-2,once,TGTGCCAGCAGCCAAGATAGATCGGGCTTTTACGAGCAGTACTTC,CASSQDRSGFYEQYF
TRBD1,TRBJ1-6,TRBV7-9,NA,TGTGCCAGCAGTCCAGGACAGGGCTTTGTTTCACCCCTCCACTTT,CASSPGQGFVSPLHF
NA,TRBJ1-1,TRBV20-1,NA,TGCAGTGCGGAACGGGGGACTGGGGCTTTCTTT,CSAERGTGAFF